This T cell receptor (beta chain) originates from a study of T cell changes during pregnancy in multiple sclerosis. The length of the CDR3 is 14 residues. Germline values: CDR1 SGHDN, CDR2 FVKESK. Trimming removed 0 bases from V and 2 bases from J, with 5 bases in between. Sequencing was performed with immunoSEQ multiplex PCR; in TCRdb, only in-frame clones are kept and a portion is missing. The sample has 60,000 or so clones, 90% seen once; the top ten hold more than 2%. Sequencing used peripheral blood, obtained in the second trimester of pregnancy. The clonotype was recovered from a female donor in good health, enrolled as a control in a pregnancy study. The chain couples TRBV14 to TRBJ2-1; D is unresolved. The CDR3 loop reads CASSQELTYNEQFF. CDR3 bases: TGTGCCAGCAGCCAAGAGCTAACCTACAATGAGCAGTTCTTC.